Listed below are T cell receptor beta chains from one sample, sequenced in a study of response to subunit inactivated influenza vaccine. A single record per CDR3 protein comes from TCRdb applying MiXCR to the RT-PCR reads. The top ten hold approximately 12% of the sample, which has 430,000 or so distinct CDR3 sequences, about 10% seen once. The material sequenced was PBMCs from blood, taken roughly 47 days after vaccination. The receptors derive from a man aged 50 to 59 who received an inactivated influenza vaccine. The CDR3 runs from the conserved cysteine through the conserved F or W. Fields, in order: CDR3 DNA, CDR3 protein, V gene, J gene, D gene, clone size. The D gene is left open where the match is weak. Not all rows give a size; the values are once, few, many and, for expanded clones, a class.

cdr3_nt: TGTGCCAGCAGTTACGAGGGTTCGGGCCCAGAGACCCAGTACTTC
cdr3_aa: CASSYEGSGPETQYF
v_call: TRBV6-5
j_call: TRBJ2-5
d_call: -
clone_size: -

cdr3_nt: TGTGCCAGCACCAAGACTAGCGGGAGTACCCACGAGCAGTACTTC
cdr3_aa: CASTKTSGSTHEQYF
v_call: TRBV2
j_call: TRBJ2-7
d_call: TRBD2
clone_size: few

cdr3_nt: TGTGCCAGCAGCTTGCTAGCTTCCACTGAGCAGTTCTTC
cdr3_aa: CASSLLASTEQFF
v_call: TRBV7-7
j_call: TRBJ2-1
d_call: -
clone_size: -

cdr3_nt: TGTGCCAGCAGCGTAGGTTGGAGGAATGAGCAGTTCTTC
cdr3_aa: CASSVGWRNEQFF
v_call: TRBV9
j_call: TRBJ2-1
d_call: -
clone_size: few

cdr3_nt: TGTGCCAGCAGCTTAGAACGGACAGCTGAAAAACTGTTTTTT
cdr3_aa: CASSLERTAEKLFF
v_call: TRBV11-2
j_call: TRBJ1-4
d_call: -
clone_size: few

cdr3_nt: TGTGCCAGCAGCCCCCGTCACAGTGGGTATGGCTACAACTTC
cdr3_aa: CASSPRHSGYGYNF
v_call: TRBV7-2
j_call: TRBJ1-2
d_call: -
clone_size: -

cdr3_nt: TGCGCCAGCAGCTTGGGGGCAGGGAATGAGCAGTTCTTC
cdr3_aa: CASSLGAGNEQFF
v_call: TRBV5-1
j_call: TRBJ2-1
d_call: -
clone_size: many

cdr3_nt: TGCGCCAGCAGCCAAGAGGACACTAACACCGGGGAGCTGTTTTTT
cdr3_aa: CASSQEDTNTGELFF
v_call: TRBV4-3
j_call: TRBJ2-2
d_call: -
clone_size: few

cdr3_nt: TGCAGTGCTAGAGTTCGTAGGTCCAGATCCTACGAGCAGTACTTC
cdr3_aa: CSARVRRSRSYEQYF
v_call: TRBV20-1
j_call: TRBJ2-7
d_call: -
clone_size: few

cdr3_nt: TGTGCCAGCAGCTTGGAAGGGGCCTCCGGGCAGCCCCAGCATTTT
cdr3_aa: CASSLEGASGQPQHF
v_call: TRBV5-5
j_call: TRBJ1-5
d_call: -
clone_size: -

cdr3_nt: TGCGCCAGCAGCCAGGGACTCCTGGAATCTGGAAACACCATATATTTT
cdr3_aa: CASSQGLLESGNTIYF
v_call: TRBV4-3
j_call: TRBJ1-3
d_call: -
clone_size: -

cdr3_nt: TGCAGCGTTGAGGGCAGTCAGCCCACAGATACGCAGTATTTT
cdr3_aa: CSVEGSQPTDTQYF
v_call: TRBV29-1
j_call: TRBJ2-3
d_call: -
clone_size: few

cdr3_nt: TGCGCCAGCAGCTCCTCCCCCACAGATACGCAGTATTTT
cdr3_aa: CASSSSPTDTQYF
v_call: TRBV5-1
j_call: TRBJ2-3
d_call: -
clone_size: few

cdr3_nt: TGCAGTGCTAGAAGGCTCGGCGGGAGGGCCAATAGGAATGAGCAGTTCTTC
cdr3_aa: CSARRLGGRANRNEQFF
v_call: TRBV20-1
j_call: TRBJ2-1
d_call: TRBD2
clone_size: -

cdr3_nt: TGCGCCAGCAGCCTTACTCCGGGACTAGTTGCAGATACGCAGTATTTT
cdr3_aa: CASSLTPGLVADTQYF
v_call: TRBV4-3
j_call: TRBJ2-3
d_call: TRBD2
clone_size: few

cdr3_nt: TGTGCCAGCAGCCTAACAGTATTTTATGAGCAGTTCTTC
cdr3_aa: CASSLTVFYEQFF
v_call: TRBV7-2
j_call: TRBJ2-1
d_call: -
clone_size: -

cdr3_nt: TGTGCCAGCAGTGAAAAAGCAGGGTCCGCCTACGAGCAGTACTTC
cdr3_aa: CASSEKAGSAYEQYF
v_call: TRBV25-1
j_call: TRBJ2-7
d_call: -
clone_size: -

cdr3_nt: TGCGCCAGCAGCTTGGTGACAGGGGTAAGCTCACCCCTCCACTTT
cdr3_aa: CASSLVTGVSSPLHF
v_call: TRBV5-1
j_call: TRBJ1-6
d_call: TRBD1
clone_size: many

cdr3_nt: TGCGCCAGCAGCCAGGCAGTGAGTTCCTACGAGCAGTACTTC
cdr3_aa: CASSQAVSSYEQYF
v_call: TRBV4-3
j_call: TRBJ2-7
d_call: -
clone_size: -

cdr3_nt: TGTGCCAGCAGTGAGGATCTCGGACAGGGAAACGAGCAGTACTTC
cdr3_aa: CASSEDLGQGNEQYF
v_call: TRBV2
j_call: TRBJ2-7
d_call: TRBD1
clone_size: -

cdr3_nt: TGTGCCAGCTCACCCGGTTTCCAGCGGGGGCTCAATGAGCAGTTCTTC
cdr3_aa: CASSPGFQRGLNEQFF
v_call: TRBV18
j_call: TRBJ2-1
d_call: TRBD2
clone_size: -

cdr3_nt: TGTGCCACCAGCAGTAGGCCCACCATCGGGGACAATGAGCAGTTCTTC
cdr3_aa: CATSSRPTIGDNEQFF
v_call: TRBV15
j_call: TRBJ2-1
d_call: -
clone_size: few

cdr3_nt: TGCAGTGCCAGGGGCAGGCTTGCCGTCTACACTGAAGCTTTCTTT
cdr3_aa: CSARGRLAVYTEAFF
v_call: TRBV20-1
j_call: TRBJ1-1
d_call: -
clone_size: many

cdr3_nt: TGTGCCAGCAGAATCGTTCCGGGACCCTACGAGCAGTACTTC
cdr3_aa: CASRIVPGPYEQYF
v_call: TRBV6-1
j_call: TRBJ2-7
d_call: -
clone_size: few

cdr3_nt: TGCGCCAGCAGCCGAGATTTAATCGGGCTTTCTGGCTACACCTTC
cdr3_aa: CASSRDLIGLSGYTF
v_call: TRBV4-3
j_call: TRBJ1-2
d_call: -
clone_size: many

cdr3_nt: TGTGCCAGCAGACCCTGGACAGGGGGTTCCCACAATGAGCAGTTCTTC
cdr3_aa: CASRPWTGGSHNEQFF
v_call: TRBV6-1
j_call: TRBJ2-1
d_call: TRBD1
clone_size: -

cdr3_nt: TGCGCCAGCAGCCACCTACAAGCGGGAGTAGAGACCCAGTACTTC
cdr3_aa: CASSHLQAGVETQYF
v_call: TRBV4-1
j_call: TRBJ2-5
d_call: TRBD2
clone_size: many

cdr3_nt: TGTGCCAGCAGTCGACTCGGGACTAGCGCCTACGAGCAGTACTTC
cdr3_aa: CASSRLGTSAYEQYF
v_call: TRBV27
j_call: TRBJ2-7
d_call: TRBD2
clone_size: -